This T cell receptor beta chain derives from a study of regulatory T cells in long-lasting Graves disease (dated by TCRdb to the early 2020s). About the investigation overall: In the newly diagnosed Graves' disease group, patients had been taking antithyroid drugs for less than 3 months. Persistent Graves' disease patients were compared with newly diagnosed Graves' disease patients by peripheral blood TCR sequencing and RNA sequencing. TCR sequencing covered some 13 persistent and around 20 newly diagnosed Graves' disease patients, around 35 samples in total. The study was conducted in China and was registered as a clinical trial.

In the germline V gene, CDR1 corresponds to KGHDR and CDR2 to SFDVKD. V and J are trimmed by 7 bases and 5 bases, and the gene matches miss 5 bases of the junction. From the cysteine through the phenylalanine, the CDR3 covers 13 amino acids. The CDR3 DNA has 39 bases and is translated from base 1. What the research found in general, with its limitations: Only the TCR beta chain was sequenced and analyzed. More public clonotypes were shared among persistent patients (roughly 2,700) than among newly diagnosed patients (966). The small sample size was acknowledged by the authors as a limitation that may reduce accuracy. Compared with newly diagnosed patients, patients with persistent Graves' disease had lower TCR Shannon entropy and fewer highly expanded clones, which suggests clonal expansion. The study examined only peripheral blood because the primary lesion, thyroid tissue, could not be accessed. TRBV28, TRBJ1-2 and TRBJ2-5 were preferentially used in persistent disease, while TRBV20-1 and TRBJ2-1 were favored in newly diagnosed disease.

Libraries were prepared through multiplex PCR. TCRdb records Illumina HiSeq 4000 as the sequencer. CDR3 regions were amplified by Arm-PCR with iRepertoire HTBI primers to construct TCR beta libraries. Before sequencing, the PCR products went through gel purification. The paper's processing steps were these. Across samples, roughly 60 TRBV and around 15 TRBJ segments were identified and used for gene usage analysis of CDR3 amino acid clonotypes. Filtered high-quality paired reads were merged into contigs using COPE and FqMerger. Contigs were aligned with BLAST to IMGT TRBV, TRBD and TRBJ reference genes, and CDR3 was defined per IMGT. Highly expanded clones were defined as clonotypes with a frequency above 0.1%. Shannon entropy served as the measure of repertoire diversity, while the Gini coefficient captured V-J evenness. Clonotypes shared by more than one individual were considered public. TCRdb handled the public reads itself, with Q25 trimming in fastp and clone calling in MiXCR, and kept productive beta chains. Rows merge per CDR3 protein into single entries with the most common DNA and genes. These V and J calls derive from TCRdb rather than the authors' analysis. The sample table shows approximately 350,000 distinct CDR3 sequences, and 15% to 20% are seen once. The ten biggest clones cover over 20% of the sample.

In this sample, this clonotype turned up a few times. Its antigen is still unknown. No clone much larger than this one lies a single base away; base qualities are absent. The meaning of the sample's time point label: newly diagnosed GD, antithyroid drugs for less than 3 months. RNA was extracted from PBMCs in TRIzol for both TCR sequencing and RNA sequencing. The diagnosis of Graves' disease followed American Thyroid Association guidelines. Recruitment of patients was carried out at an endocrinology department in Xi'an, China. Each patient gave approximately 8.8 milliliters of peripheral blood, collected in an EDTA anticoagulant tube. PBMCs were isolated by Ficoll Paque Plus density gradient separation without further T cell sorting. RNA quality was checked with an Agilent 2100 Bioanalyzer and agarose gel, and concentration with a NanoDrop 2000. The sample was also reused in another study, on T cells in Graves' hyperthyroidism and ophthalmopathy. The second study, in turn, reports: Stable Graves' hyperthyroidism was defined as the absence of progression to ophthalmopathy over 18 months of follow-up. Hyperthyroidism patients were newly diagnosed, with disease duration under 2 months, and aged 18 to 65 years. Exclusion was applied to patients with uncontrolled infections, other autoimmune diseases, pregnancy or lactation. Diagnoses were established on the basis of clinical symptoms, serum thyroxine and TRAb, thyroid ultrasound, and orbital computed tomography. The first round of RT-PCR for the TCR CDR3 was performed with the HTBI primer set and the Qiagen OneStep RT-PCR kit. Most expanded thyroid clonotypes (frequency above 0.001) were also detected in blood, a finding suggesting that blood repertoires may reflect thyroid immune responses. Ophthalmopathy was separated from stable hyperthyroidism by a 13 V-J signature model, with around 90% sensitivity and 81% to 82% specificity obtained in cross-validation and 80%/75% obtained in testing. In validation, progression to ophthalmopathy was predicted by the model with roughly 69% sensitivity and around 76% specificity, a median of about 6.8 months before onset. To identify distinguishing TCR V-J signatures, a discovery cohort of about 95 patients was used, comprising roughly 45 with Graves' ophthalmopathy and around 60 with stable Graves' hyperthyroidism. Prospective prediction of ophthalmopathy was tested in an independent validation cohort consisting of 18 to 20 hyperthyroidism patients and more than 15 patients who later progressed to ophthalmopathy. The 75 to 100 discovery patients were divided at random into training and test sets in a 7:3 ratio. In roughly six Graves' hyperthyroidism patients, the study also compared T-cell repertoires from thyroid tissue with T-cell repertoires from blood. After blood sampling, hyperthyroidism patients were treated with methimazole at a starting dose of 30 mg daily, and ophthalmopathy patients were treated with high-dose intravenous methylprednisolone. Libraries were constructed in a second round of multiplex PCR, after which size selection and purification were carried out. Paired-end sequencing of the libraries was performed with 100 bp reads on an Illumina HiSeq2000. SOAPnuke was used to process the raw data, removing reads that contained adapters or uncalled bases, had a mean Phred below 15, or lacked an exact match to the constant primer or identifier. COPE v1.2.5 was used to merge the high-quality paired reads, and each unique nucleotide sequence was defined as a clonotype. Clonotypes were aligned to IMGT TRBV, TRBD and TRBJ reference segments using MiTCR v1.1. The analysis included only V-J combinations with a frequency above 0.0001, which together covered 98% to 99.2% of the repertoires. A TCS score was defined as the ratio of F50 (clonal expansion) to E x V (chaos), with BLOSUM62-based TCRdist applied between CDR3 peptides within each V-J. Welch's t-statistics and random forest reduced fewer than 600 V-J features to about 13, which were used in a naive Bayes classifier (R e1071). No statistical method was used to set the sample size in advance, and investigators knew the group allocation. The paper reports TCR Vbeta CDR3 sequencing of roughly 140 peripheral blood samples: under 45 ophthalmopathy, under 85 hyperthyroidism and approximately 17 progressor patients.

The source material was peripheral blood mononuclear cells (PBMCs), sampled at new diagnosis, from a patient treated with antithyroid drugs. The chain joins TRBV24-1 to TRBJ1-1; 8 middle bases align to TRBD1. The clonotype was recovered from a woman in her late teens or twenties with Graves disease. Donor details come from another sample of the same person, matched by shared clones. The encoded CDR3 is CATSDWTGTEAFF. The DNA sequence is TGTGCCACCAGCGACTGGACAGGGACTGAAGCTTTCTTT.